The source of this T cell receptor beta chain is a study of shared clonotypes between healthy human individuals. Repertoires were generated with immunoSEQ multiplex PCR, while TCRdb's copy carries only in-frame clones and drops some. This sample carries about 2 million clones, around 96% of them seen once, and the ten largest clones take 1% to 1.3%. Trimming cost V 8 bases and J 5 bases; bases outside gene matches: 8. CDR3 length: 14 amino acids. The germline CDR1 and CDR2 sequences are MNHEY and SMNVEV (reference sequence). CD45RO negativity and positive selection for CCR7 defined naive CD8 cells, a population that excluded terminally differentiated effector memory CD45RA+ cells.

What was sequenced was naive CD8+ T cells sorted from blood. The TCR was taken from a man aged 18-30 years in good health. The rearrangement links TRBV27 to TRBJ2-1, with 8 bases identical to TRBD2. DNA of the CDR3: TGTGCCAGCTGCGCGGGGGGAGAGGACAATGAGCAGTTCTTC. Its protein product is CASCAGGEDNEQFF.